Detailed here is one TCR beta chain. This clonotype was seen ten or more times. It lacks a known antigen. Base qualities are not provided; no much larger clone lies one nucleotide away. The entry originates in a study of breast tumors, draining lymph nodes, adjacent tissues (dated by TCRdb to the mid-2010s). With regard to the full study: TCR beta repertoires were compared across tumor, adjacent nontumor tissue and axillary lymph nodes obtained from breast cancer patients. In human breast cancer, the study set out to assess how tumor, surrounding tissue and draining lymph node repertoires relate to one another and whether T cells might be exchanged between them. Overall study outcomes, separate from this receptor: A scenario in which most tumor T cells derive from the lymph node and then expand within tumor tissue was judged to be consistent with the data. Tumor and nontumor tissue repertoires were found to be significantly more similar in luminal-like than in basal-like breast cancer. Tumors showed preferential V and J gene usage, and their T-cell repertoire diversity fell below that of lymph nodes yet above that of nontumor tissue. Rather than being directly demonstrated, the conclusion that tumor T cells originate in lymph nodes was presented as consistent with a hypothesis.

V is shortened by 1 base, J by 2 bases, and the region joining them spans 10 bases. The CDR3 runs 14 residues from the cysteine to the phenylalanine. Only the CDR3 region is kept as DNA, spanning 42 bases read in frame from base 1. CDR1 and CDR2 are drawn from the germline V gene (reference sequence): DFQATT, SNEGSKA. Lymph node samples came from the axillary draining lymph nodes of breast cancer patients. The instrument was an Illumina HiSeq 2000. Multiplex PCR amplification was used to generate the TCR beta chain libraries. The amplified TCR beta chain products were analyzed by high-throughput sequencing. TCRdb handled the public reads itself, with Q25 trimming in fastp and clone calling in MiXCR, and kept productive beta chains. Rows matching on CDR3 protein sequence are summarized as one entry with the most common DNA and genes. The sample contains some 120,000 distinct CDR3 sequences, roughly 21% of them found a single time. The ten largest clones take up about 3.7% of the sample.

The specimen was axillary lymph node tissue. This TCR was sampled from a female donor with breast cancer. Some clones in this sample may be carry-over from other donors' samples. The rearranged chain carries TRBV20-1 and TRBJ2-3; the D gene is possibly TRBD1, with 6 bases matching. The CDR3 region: CSARGTGNTDTQYF. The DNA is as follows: TGCAGTGCTAGAGGCACAGGGAACACAGATACGCAGTATTTT.